This note documents a single T cell receptor (beta chain) sequence. Antigen specificity is unknown. Additional DNA sequences in this sample encode the identical CDR3. The study ran its PCR with 60 Vbeta and 13 Jbeta primers. Clones were sequenced by immunoSEQ multiplex PCR, and TCRdb holds only the in-frame ones, with some missing. Of around 92,000 clones listed, about 85% are singletons. The record originates from a study of cytomegalovirus exposure and HLA in healthy donors. In the study overall: Membership in the Caucasian-associated ancestry cluster was found for about 84% of 300 to 500 genotyped donors.

Whole-study findings and limits: HLA alleles were associated with around 17,000 TCR beta sequences in a later analysis at 0.05 false discovery rate. For presence/absence analyses, sequencing depth was assumed to be roughly uniform across donors.

The CDR3 length is 15 residues. V was trimmed by 3 bases and J by 1 base, leaving 12 bases between them. In germline, CDR1 is GTSNPN, CDR2 SVGIG (reference sequence). Every donor was a healthy person donating bone marrow. Sequenced sample: PBMCs. V gene TRBV30 combines with J gene TRBJ2-2, with D perhaps matching TRBD1 (5 bases). The receptor comes from a girl aged 2 to 9 in good health and CMV-seropositive. The CDR3 DNA reads as TGTGCCTGGAGGCAAACAGGTCGGAACACCGGGGAGCTGTTTTTT. This encodes CAWRQTGRNTGELFF.